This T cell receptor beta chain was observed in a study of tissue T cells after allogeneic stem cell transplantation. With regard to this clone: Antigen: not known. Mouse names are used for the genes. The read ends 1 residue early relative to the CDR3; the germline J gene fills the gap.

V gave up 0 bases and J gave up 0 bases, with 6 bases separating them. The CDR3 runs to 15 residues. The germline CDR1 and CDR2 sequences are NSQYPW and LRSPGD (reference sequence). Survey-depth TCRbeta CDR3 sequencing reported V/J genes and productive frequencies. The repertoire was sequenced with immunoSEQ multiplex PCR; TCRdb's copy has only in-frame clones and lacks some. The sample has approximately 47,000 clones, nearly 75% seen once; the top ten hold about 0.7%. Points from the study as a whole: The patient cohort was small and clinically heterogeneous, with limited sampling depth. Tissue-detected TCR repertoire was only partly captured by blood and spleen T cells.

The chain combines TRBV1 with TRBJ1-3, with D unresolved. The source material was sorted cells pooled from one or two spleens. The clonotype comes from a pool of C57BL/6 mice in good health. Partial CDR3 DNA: TGCACCTGCAGTGCAGAAGGATATTCTGGAAATACGCTCTAT. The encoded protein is CTCSAEGYSGNTLY. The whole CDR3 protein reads CTCSAEGYSGNTLYF.